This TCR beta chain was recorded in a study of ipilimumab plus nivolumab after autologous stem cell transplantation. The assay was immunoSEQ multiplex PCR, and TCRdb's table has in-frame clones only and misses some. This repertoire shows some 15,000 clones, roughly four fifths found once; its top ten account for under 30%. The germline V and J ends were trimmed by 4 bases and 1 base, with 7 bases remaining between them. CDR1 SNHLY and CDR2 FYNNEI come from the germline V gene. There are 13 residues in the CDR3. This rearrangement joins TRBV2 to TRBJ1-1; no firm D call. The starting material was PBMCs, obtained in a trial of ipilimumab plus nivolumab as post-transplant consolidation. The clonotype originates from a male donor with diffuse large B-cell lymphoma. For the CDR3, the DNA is TGTGCCAGCAGTGGTGGGGAGAACACTGAAGCTTTCTTT. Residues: CASSGGENTEAFF.